The rows below give T cell receptor beta chains drawn from one sample of a study of blood T cell repertoires in COVID-19. Measured with immunoSEQ multiplex PCR; TCRdb has only the in-frame clones, and not every one. The profile shows around 260,000 clones, approximately 81% of them singletons. The specimen sequenced was peripheral blood. These receptors came from a man between 60 and 75 years old with acute or convalescent COVID-19. Each CDR3 is given with its conserved first and last residue. Each record gives: D gene, J gene, V gene, clone size, CDR3 DNA, CDR3 protein. A D gene is named only where the DNA matches it firmly. Some rows have no size entry. The others give once, few or many, or a class for an expanded clone.

D gene: TRBD2
J gene: TRBJ2-1
V gene: TRBV9
clone size: once
CDR3 DNA: TGTGCCAGCAGCCAGACTAGCGGGGGCAATGAGCAGTTCTTC
CDR3 protein: CASSQTSGGNEQFF

D gene: .
J gene: TRBJ1-1
V gene: TRBV6-5
clone size: .
CDR3 DNA: TGTGCCAGCAGTTACCTCTTCAGGGGTGCGAACACTGAAGCTTTCTTT
CDR3 protein: CASSYLFRGANTEAFF

D gene: .
J gene: TRBJ1-6
V gene: TRBV19
clone size: few
CDR3 DNA: TGTGCCAGCGCGACCATCTCGTCGGGGAGCTCCTATAATTCACCCCTCCACTTT
CDR3 protein: CASATISSGSSYNSPLHF

D gene: TRBD2
J gene: TRBJ2-1
V gene: TRBV7-9
clone size: .
CDR3 DNA: TGTGCCAGCAGCCCTACCTGGACTAGCGATGAGCAGTTCTTC
CDR3 protein: CASSPTWTSDEQFF

D gene: .
J gene: TRBJ1-4
V gene: TRBV27
clone size: .
CDR3 DNA: TGTGCCAGCAGTTCCCCAGGGGCGGGCGAAAAACTGTTTTTT
CDR3 protein: CASSSPGAGEKLFF

D gene: .
J gene: TRBJ2-2
V gene: TRBV6-5
clone size: .
CDR3 DNA: TGTGCCAGCAGTCGTAAACAGGGGAACACCGGGGAGCTGTTTTTT
CDR3 protein: CASSRKQGNTGELFF

D gene: TRBD2
J gene: TRBJ2-2
V gene: TRBV9
clone size: .
CDR3 DNA: TGTGCCAGCAGCCCGCGGACTAGCGCGGCCGGGGAGCTGTTTTTT
CDR3 protein: CASSPRTSAAGELFF

D gene: TRBD2
J gene: TRBJ2-1
V gene: TRBV4-3
clone size: once
CDR3 DNA: TGCGCCAGCAGCCAGGGGGGACAGGGACTAGCGGGGGACAATGAGCAGTTCTTC
CDR3 protein: CASSQGGQGLAGDNEQFF

D gene: .
J gene: TRBJ1-6
V gene: TRBV28
clone size: .
CDR3 DNA: TGTGCCAGCAGACAGTCCTATAATTCACCCCTCCACTTT
CDR3 protein: CASRQSYNSPLHF

D gene: .
J gene: TRBJ1-1
V gene: TRBV27
clone size: .
CDR3 DNA: TGTGCCAGCAGTTGGACAGCGATGAACACTGAAGCTTTCTTT
CDR3 protein: CASSWTAMNTEAFF

D gene: .
J gene: TRBJ2-3
V gene: TRBV10-3
clone size: .
CDR3 DNA: TGTGCCATCAGTGCCTCCCGACAGCCAGATACGCAGTATTTT
CDR3 protein: CAISASRQPDTQYF

D gene: TRBD2
J gene: TRBJ2-3
V gene: TRBV29-1
clone size: .
CDR3 DNA: TGCAGCGTTGTGAGCGGGGAACCGGGTACGCAGTATTTT
CDR3 protein: CSVVSGEPGTQYF

D gene: .
J gene: TRBJ1-1
V gene: TRBV5-1
clone size: .
CDR3 DNA: TGCGCCAGCAGCTTGGATACAGCCATGAACACTGAAGCTTTCTTT
CDR3 protein: CASSLDTAMNTEAFF

D gene: TRBD2
J gene: TRBJ2-5
V gene: TRBV6-1
clone size: once
CDR3 DNA: TGTGCCAGCAGTGAGGAAGGCGGGGGGGCCGGGGAGACCCAGTACTTC
CDR3 protein: CASSEEGGGAGETQYF

D gene: TRBD2
J gene: TRBJ2-5
V gene: TRBV6-6
clone size: .
CDR3 DNA: TGTGCCAGCAAATTAGCGGGGGGTACCCAGTACTTC
CDR3 protein: CASKLAGGTQYF

D gene: .
J gene: TRBJ2-1
V gene: TRBV3-1/TRBV3-2
clone size: .
CDR3 DNA: TGTGCCAGCAGCCAAGATTGGCAGGTCTACAATGAGCAGTTCTTC
CDR3 protein: CASSQDWQVYNEQFF

D gene: .
J gene: TRBJ2-7
V gene: TRBV5-6
clone size: .
CDR3 DNA: TGTGCCAGCAGCTCAACACAGGCTTTCTACGAGCAGTACTTC
CDR3 protein: CASSSTQAFYEQYF

D gene: TRBD2
J gene: TRBJ2-7
V gene: TRBV11-3
clone size: .
CDR3 DNA: TGTGCCAGCAGCGTTACTAGCGGGGGAGGGTCCTACGAGCAGTACTTC
CDR3 protein: CASSVTSGGGSYEQYF

D gene: .
J gene: TRBJ2-2
V gene: TRBV9
clone size: .
CDR3 DNA: TGTGCCAGCAGAAGAGGGTGGGACACCGGGGAGCTGTTTTTT
CDR3 protein: CASRRGWDTGELFF

D gene: .
J gene: TRBJ2-5
V gene: TRBV7-3
clone size: .
CDR3 DNA: TGTGCCAGCAGCTTAACGTTCCAGGGTGGGGAGACCCAGTACTTC
CDR3 protein: CASSLTFQGGETQYF

D gene: .
J gene: TRBJ1-1
V gene: TRBV6-5
clone size: .
CDR3 DNA: TGTGCCAGCAGTTACACCCGACAAAAAGGTGGCACTGAAGCTTTCTTT
CDR3 protein: CASSYTRQKGGTEAFF

D gene: .
J gene: TRBJ1-4
V gene: TRBV24-1
clone size: .
CDR3 DNA: TGTGCCACCAGTGATCCCGGCGAGGCTAAACCAACTAATGAAAAACTGTTTTTT
CDR3 protein: CATSDPGEAKPTNEKLFF

D gene: .
J gene: TRBJ1-2
V gene: TRBV5-1
clone size: few
CDR3 DNA: TGCGCCAGCAGCTTGGGGGGCATGGGTGGCTACACCTTC
CDR3 protein: CASSLGGMGGYTF

D gene: .
J gene: TRBJ2-1
V gene: TRBV7-9
clone size: .
CDR3 DNA: TGTGCCAGCAGCTTAGAGGGGGGGCTCAATGAGCAGTTCTTC
CDR3 protein: CASSLEGGLNEQFF

D gene: .
J gene: TRBJ2-5
V gene: TRBV2
clone size: .
CDR3 DNA: TGTGCCAGCTGGACCGGGCAGGGTGTTGAGACCCAGTACTTC
CDR3 protein: CASWTGQGVETQYF

D gene: .
J gene: TRBJ2-3
V gene: TRBV19
clone size: .
CDR3 DNA: TGTGCCAGTAGTATATTCAGCGCCAGTCGCACAGATACGCAGTATTTT
CDR3 protein: CASSIFSASRTDTQYF

D gene: .
J gene: TRBJ2-7
V gene: TRBV28
clone size: .
CDR3 DNA: TGTGCCAGCAGCCACGGGCCAGTTCCGACTAGGGAGCAGTACTTC
CDR3 protein: CASSHGPVPTREQYF

D gene: TRBD1
J gene: TRBJ2-1
V gene: TRBV19
clone size: once
CDR3 DNA: TGTGCCAGTAGTACAACAGGGGGAATCTACAATGAGCAGTTCTTC
CDR3 protein: CASSTTGGIYNEQFF

D gene: .
J gene: TRBJ1-2
V gene: TRBV3-1/TRBV3-2
clone size: .
CDR3 DNA: TGTGCCAGCAGCCCTCCGACAGCCGTTAACTATGGCTACACCTTC
CDR3 protein: CASSPPTAVNYGYTF

D gene: .
J gene: TRBJ1-5
V gene: TRBV6-6
clone size: .
CDR3 DNA: TGTGCCAGCAGTCCTTACCATCCGGGGTCAGGAGCCAATCAGCCCCAGCATTTT
CDR3 protein: CASSPYHPGSGANQPQHF

D gene: TRBD2
J gene: TRBJ2-7
V gene: TRBV6-5
clone size: .
CDR3 DNA: TGTGCCAGCAGTTACGGGAGGACTAGCTGGGAGCAGTACTTC
CDR3 protein: CASSYGRTSWEQYF

D gene: .
J gene: TRBJ2-3
V gene: TRBV30
clone size: .
CDR3 DNA: TGTGCCTGGAGTGTACCGAGGAGTACGCAGTATTTT
CDR3 protein: CAWSVPRSTQYF

D gene: .
J gene: TRBJ1-2
V gene: TRBV19
clone size: .
CDR3 DNA: TGTGCCAGTAGTATAGGACCTCCGTTGAGGTCCGGTGGCTACACCTTC
CDR3 protein: CASSIGPPLRSGGYTF

D gene: TRBD1
J gene: TRBJ1-4
V gene: TRBV19
clone size: .
CDR3 DNA: TGTGCCAGTAACCCCGGGACAGGGGGTAGTGAAAAACTGTTTTTT
CDR3 protein: CASNPGTGGSEKLFF

D gene: TRBD2
J gene: TRBJ2-1
V gene: TRBV15
clone size: .
CDR3 DNA: TGTGCCACCAGCAACGGACTAGCGGGAACTTTCTACAATGAGCAGTTCTTC
CDR3 protein: CATSNGLAGTFYNEQFF

D gene: .
J gene: TRBJ2-2
V gene: TRBV2
clone size: .
CDR3 DNA: TGTGCCAGCAGTCCACGAAGGGGCACCTCCACCGGGGAGCTGTTTTTT
CDR3 protein: CASSPRRGTSTGELFF

D gene: .
J gene: TRBJ1-3
V gene: TRBV5-1
clone size: .
CDR3 DNA: TGCGCCAGCAGCTTCCTCGGTGGGCGCTCTGGAAACACCATATATTTT
CDR3 protein: CASSFLGGRSGNTIYF

D gene: .
J gene: TRBJ2-3
V gene: TRBV7-8
clone size: .
CDR3 DNA: TGTGCCAGCAGCTTACGGAGGGTTAGCACAGATACGCAGTATTTT
CDR3 protein: CASSLRRVSTDTQYF

D gene: .
J gene: TRBJ2-3
V gene: TRBV18
clone size: .
CDR3 DNA: TGTGCCAGCTCATACCGGCGGGCACAACGCACAGATACGCAGTATTTT
CDR3 protein: CASSYRRAQRTDTQYF

D gene: .
J gene: TRBJ1-2
V gene: TRBV29-1
clone size: .
CDR3 DNA: TGCAGCGTTGCTGAGAACTATGGCTACACCTTC
CDR3 protein: CSVAENYGYTF

D gene: .
J gene: TRBJ2-5
V gene: TRBV5-1
clone size: .
CDR3 DNA: TGCGCCAGCAGCCTGACTGACCAAGAGACCCAGTACTTC
CDR3 protein: CASSLTDQETQYF

D gene: .
J gene: TRBJ1-2
V gene: TRBV7-2
clone size: once
CDR3 DNA: TGTGCCAGCAGTCCGCTGTGGGGGCAGAACTATGGCTACACCTTC
CDR3 protein: CASSPLWGQNYGYTF

D gene: .
J gene: TRBJ2-7
V gene: TRBV21-1
clone size: .
CDR3 DNA: TGTGCCAGCCATTTCCACCGCGGGGCGGCGACCGACGAGCAGTACTTC
CDR3 protein: CASHFHRGAATDEQYF

D gene: .
J gene: TRBJ2-5
V gene: TRBV19
clone size: .
CDR3 DNA: TGTGCCAGTAGTCAATCAGGGTACGGCGAGACCCAGTACTTC
CDR3 protein: CASSQSGYGETQYF

D gene: TRBD2
J gene: TRBJ2-7
V gene: TRBV11-2
clone size: .
CDR3 DNA: TGTGCCAGCAGCTTAGTAGGAGGGGCTAGCGGGATCTCCTACGAGCAGTACTTC
CDR3 protein: CASSLVGGASGISYEQYF

D gene: TRBD2
J gene: TRBJ2-7
V gene: TRBV27
clone size: .
CDR3 DNA: TGTGCCAGCCGGGGGGGTCTAGGACTAGGGAGCTCCTACGAGCAGTACTTC
CDR3 protein: CASRGGLGLGSSYEQYF

D gene: TRBD2
J gene: TRBJ2-1
V gene: TRBV28
clone size: .
CDR3 DNA: TGTGCCAGCACCCTACCGGGGCTAGCGGTTGAGCAGTTCTTC
CDR3 protein: CASTLPGLAVEQFF

D gene: TRBD1
J gene: TRBJ2-5
V gene: TRBV25-1
clone size: once
CDR3 DNA: TGTGCCAGCAGAAGACAGGGGGCAGAGACCCAGTACTTC
CDR3 protein: CASRRQGAETQYF

D gene: TRBD2
J gene: TRBJ2-5
V gene: TRBV6-5
clone size: .
CDR3 DNA: TGTGCCAGCCGAAAAGCGGGAGGGGGAGAGACCCAGTACTTC
CDR3 protein: CASRKAGGGETQYF

D gene: TRBD1
J gene: TRBJ1-4
V gene: TRBV11-2
clone size: .
CDR3 DNA: TGTGCCAGCAGCTTATCGACAGGGGGCGGTGAAAAACTGTTTTTT
CDR3 protein: CASSLSTGGGEKLFF

D gene: .
J gene: TRBJ1-1
V gene: TRBV6-5
clone size: once
CDR3 DNA: TGTGCCAGCAGTTACTCCTCTGACACTGAAGCTTTCTTT
CDR3 protein: CASSYSSDTEAFF

D gene: .
J gene: TRBJ2-5
V gene: TRBV9
clone size: .
CDR3 DNA: TGTGCCAGCAGCGTAGACGCAGGGGCTAGCTACCAAGAGACCCAGTACTTC
CDR3 protein: CASSVDAGASYQETQYF

D gene: .
J gene: TRBJ1-1
V gene: TRBV2
clone size: few
CDR3 DNA: TGTGCCAGCAGAGAGGACTGGAACACTGAAGCTTTCTTT
CDR3 protein: CASREDWNTEAFF